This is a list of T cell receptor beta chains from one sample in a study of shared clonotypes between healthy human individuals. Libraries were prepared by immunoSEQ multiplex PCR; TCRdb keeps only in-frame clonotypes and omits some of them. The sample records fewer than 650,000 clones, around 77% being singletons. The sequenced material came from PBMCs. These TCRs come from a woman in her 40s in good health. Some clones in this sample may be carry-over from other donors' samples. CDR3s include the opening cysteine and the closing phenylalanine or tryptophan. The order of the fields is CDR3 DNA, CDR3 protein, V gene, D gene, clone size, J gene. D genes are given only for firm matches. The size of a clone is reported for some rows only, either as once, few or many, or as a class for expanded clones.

TGTGCCAGCACCCGGTTTGGACAGGACTACGAGCAGTACTTC | CASTRFGQDYEQYF | TRBV27 | TRBD1 | . | TRBJ2-7
TGTGCCAGCTCACCACCCGGAATCTACACTGAAGCTTTCTTT | CASSPPGIYTEAFF | TRBV18 | . | . | TRBJ1-1
TGCGCCAGCAGTACTAGCGGAAAAAACCATTCCAAAAACATTCAGTACTTC | CASSTSGKNHSKNIQYF | TRBV10-1 | TRBD2 | . | TRBJ2-4
TGTGCCAGCAGTGAACGTCCGGGGGCCTATGAGCAGTTCTTC | CASSERPGAYEQFF | TRBV6-1 | . | once | TRBJ2-1
TGTGCCAGCAGCGTAGAAGCAGATTCTGAAGCTTTCTTT | CASSVEADSEAFF | TRBV9 | . | . | TRBJ1-1
TGCGCCAGCAGCAAAACTAGCTGGAGGGAAGTAACTCGAGATACGCAGTATTTT | CASSKTSWREVTRDTQYF | TRBV10-2 | . | . | TRBJ2-3
TGTGCCAGCAGCTTGATCCGTCTAGTGAGCACCGGGGAGCTGTTTTTT | CASSLIRLVSTGELFF | TRBV7-2 | . | . | TRBJ2-2
TGTGCCAGCAGTTTACACAACATAGACAGGGTTAGCTACAATGAGCAGTTCTTC | CASSLHNIDRVSYNEQFF | TRBV27 | TRBD1 | once | TRBJ2-1
TGTGCCAGCAGTCGCGGGTCCAGACTAACCTACGAGCAGTACTTC | CASSRGSRLTYEQYF | TRBV6-5 | . | . | TRBJ2-7
TGCAGCGTCCAGACCGCCACTGAAGCTTTCTTT | CSVQTATEAFF | TRBV29-1 | . | once | TRBJ1-1
TGCGCCAGCACTTATGGGACAGATTTATCCAATGAGCAGTTCTTC | CASTYGTDLSNEQFF | TRBV10-2 | TRBD1 | . | TRBJ2-1
TGTGCCAGCAGCTCCTGTGGGCCGAAGACTGAAGCTTTCTTT | CASSSCGPKTEAFF | TRBV7-2 | . | . | TRBJ1-1
TGTGCCAGCAGTCCACTAGCGGGGTCCGGGGATGAGCAGTTCTTC | CASSPLAGSGDEQFF | TRBV6-4 | TRBD2 | . | TRBJ2-1
TGTGCCAGCAGCTTGGCCCCCGCTGGGGAGACCCAGTACTTC | CASSLAPAGETQYF | TRBV5-5 | . | . | TRBJ2-5
TGTGCCAGCAGCCATACCCTCCTGGGAGCCCCTGAAAAACTGTTTTTT | CASSHTLLGAPEKLFF | TRBV4-2 | . | many | TRBJ1-4
TGCGCCAGCAGCCAATCCGAGACCGGGCCCTTCTATGGCTACACCTTC | CASSQSETGPFYGYTF | TRBV4-3 | . | . | TRBJ1-2
TGTGCCAGCAGTTTTCGAACCGGGGAGCTGTTTTTT | CASSFRTGELFF | TRBV27 | . | . | TRBJ2-2
TGCGCCAGCAGCTTGGTTAGTAGCGGAAACACCGGGGAGCTGTTTTTT | CASSLVSSGNTGELFF | TRBV5-1 | . | . | TRBJ2-2
TGTGCCAGCAGTGAAAGTCCCGCCAGGGTCAGTTATCAGCCCCAGCATTTT | CASSESPARVSYQPQHF | TRBV6-1 | . | . | TRBJ1-5
TGTGCCTGGGCACAGACCGGGGAGCTGTTTTTT | CAWAQTGELFF | TRBV30 | . | . | TRBJ2-2
TGTGCCAGCAGCCGTAGCGGGGGGCCCTACGAGCAGTACTTC | CASSRSGGPYEQYF | TRBV28 | TRBD2 | . | TRBJ2-7
TGCGCCAGCTGCCCGGGACTAGCGGGCTGCGGGGAGCTGTTTTTT | CASCPGLAGCGELFF | TRBV10-2 | TRBD2 | few | TRBJ2-2
TGTGCCAGCAGTAGGGTTAGCGGGAGGGCTCATGAGCAGTTCTTC | CASSRVSGRAHEQFF | TRBV27 | TRBD2 | . | TRBJ2-1
TGTGCCAGCAGCACACAGGGGGCGAGGTCGGAGACCCAGTACTTC | CASSTQGARSETQYF | TRBV6-1 | TRBD1 | . | TRBJ2-5
TGTGCCAGCAGTTTACGTTCGGCAGGGAGAGATACGCAGTATTTT | CASSLRSAGRDTQYF | TRBV28 | . | . | TRBJ2-3
TGCGCCAGCAGCCAATGGGCCATGAACACTGAAGCTTTCTTT | CASSQWAMNTEAFF | TRBV4-1 | . | . | TRBJ1-1
TGTGCCAGCAGTTTATCGATGGGAACTGAAGCTTTCTTT | CASSLSMGTEAFF | TRBV28 | . | . | TRBJ1-1
TGTGCCAGCAGTGCTAAGACGAGCACAGATACGCAGTATTTT | CASSAKTSTDTQYF | TRBV2 | . | . | TRBJ2-3
TGTGCCAGCAGCTCGAAGGGTCCACCCTTTTCCTACAATGAGCAGTTCTTC | CASSSKGPPFSYNEQFF | TRBV7-3 | . | . | TRBJ2-1
TGTGCCAGCAGCTTAGAGTACGCGGGAGTGTATAATGAGCAGTTCTTC | CASSLEYAGVYNEQFF | TRBV11-3 | TRBD2 | . | TRBJ2-1
TGTGCCAGCAGCGAGAACAGGGTTTTGGAAAAACTGTTTTTT | CASSENRVLEKLFF | TRBV28 | . | . | TRBJ1-4
TGTGCCAGCAGTGGTCCAGGGACCGGTCATGAACTGTTTTTT | CASSGPGTGHELFF | TRBV25-1 | . | few | TRBJ1-4
TGTGCCAGCTCGGGACTAGCCCTTGGGGAGCAGTACTTC | CASSGLALGEQYF | TRBV6-5 | TRBD2 | . | TRBJ2-7
TGTGCCAGCAGCCGGTCGGACAGGGGGAACACCGGGGAGCTGTTTTTT | CASSRSDRGNTGELFF | TRBV4-2 | TRBD1 | . | TRBJ2-2
TGTGCCAGCAGCTTAAATGGCAACACTGAAGCTTTCTTT | CASSLNGNTEAFF | TRBV7-2 | . | . | TRBJ1-1
TGCGCCAGCAGCCCCCCAGGCCACTCCTACGAGCAGTACTTC | CASSPPGHSYEQYF | TRBV5-1 | . | . | TRBJ2-7
TGCAGTGCTAGAGGGGACACCGAGCAGTACTTC | CSARGDTEQYF | TRBV20-1 | . | few | TRBJ2-7
TGTGCCAGCGGGACTAGCGGCATTCGGTTAGGGACCCAGTACTTC | CASGTSGIRLGTQYF | TRBV7-6 | TRBD2 | once | TRBJ2-5
TGTGCCAGCAGCTTAGAGGTAGATACGCAGTATTTT | CASSLEVDTQYF | TRBV7-9 | . | . | TRBJ2-3
TGTGCCAGCAGTTTACAAGCCGTCCCCTCCTACGAGCAGTACTTC | CASSLQAVPSYEQYF | TRBV28 | . | . | TRBJ2-7
TGTGCCAGCAGCTTGGGACTAGCGGGAGTGAGCACCGGGGAGCTGTTTTTT | CASSLGLAGVSTGELFF | TRBV11-3 | TRBD2 | . | TRBJ2-2
TGCGCCAGCAGCTTGGCAGGGGGGAGTGGCTACGAGCAGTACTTC | CASSLAGGSGYEQYF | TRBV5-1 | . | . | TRBJ2-7
TGCGCCAGCAGCATTAGCGGGAGTCGCTCCTACGAGCAGTACTTC | CASSISGSRSYEQYF | TRBV5-1 | TRBD2 | few | TRBJ2-7
TGCGCCAGCAGCTTGGGGTCTGAACTAGGTGAGCAGTTCTTC | CASSLGSELGEQFF | TRBV5-1 | . | . | TRBJ2-1
TGTGCCAGCAGCCCCCGGGACAGGAGTTCGGGGACCGAGCAGTACTTC | CASSPRDRSSGTEQYF | TRBV5-4 | TRBD1 | once | TRBJ2-7
TGTGCCAGCAGTTTGGGGGGGGTCGGAGAGACCCAGTACTTC | CASSLGGVGETQYF | TRBV28 | TRBD2 | . | TRBJ2-5
TGTGCCTGGAGCGATAGCGGGAGGGCCGTCGAAACGTACTTC | CAWSDSGRAVETYF | TRBV30 | TRBD2 | . | TRBJ2-7
TGTGCCAGCAGTACCCAGTCAGCGGGAGGGTCCTACAATGAGCAGTTCTTC | CASSTQSAGGSYNEQFF | TRBV28 | TRBD2 | . | TRBJ2-1
TGCGCCAGCAGTCCTAACAGGGCCGAGTTCGAGCAGTACTTC | CASSPNRAEFEQYF | TRBV10-2 | . | . | TRBJ2-7